Each of the 8 T cell receptor beta chains below was sequenced from the same sample in a study of blood T cells in healthy people across ages. Through a sample-barcoded 5' primer and a J-beta primer mix, a second PCR was run for roughly 6 to 12 cycles. TCRdb reprocessed the 5' RACE reads with MiXCR, giving one entry per CDR3 protein. The sample lists roughly 1,800,000 distinct CDR3 sequences; around 50% were seen once. Specimen: blood. The receptors derive from a woman between 40 and 50 years old in good health.

The V call is TRBV20-1, the J call TRBJ2-1; 9 nucleotides agree with TRBD1. The CDR3 extends over 15 amino acids. V shed 0 bases, J shed 7 bases, and the junction held 7 bases outside the gene matches. In germline, CDR1 is DFQATT, CDR2 SNEGSKA (reference sequence). CDR3 in amino acids: CSARDQGQGVNEQFF. The CDR3 DNA sequence: TGCAGTGCTAGAGATCAGGGACAGGGTGTAAATGAGCAGTTCTTC.

V is TRBV20-1 and J is TRBJ2-5, with TRBD1 as a possible D gene (5 bases). V lost 5 bases and J lost 1, with 11 bases in between. Germline CDR1 DFQATT, CDR2 SNEGSKA (reference sequence). CDR3 size: 13 residues. CDR3 in amino acids: CSARTPGQETQYF. The DNA for the CDR3 is TGCAGTGCTCGGACACCTGGCCAAGAGACCCAGTACTTC.

This clonotype was detected a few times. The gene calls are TRBV7-9 and TRBJ2-3; 11 bases agree with TRBD1. The germline V gene encodes CDR1 SEHNR and CDR2 FQNEAQ (reference sequence). Trimming removed 5 bases from V and 3 bases from J; junction bases left unmatched: 7. There are 16 residues in the CDR3. The CDR3 spells CASSPQDRGLTDTQYF. The CDR3 nucleotides are TGTGCCAGCAGCCCCCAGGACAGGGGGCTAACAGATACGCAGTATTTT.

The chain combines TRBV5-1 with TRBJ2-7, with 7 positions matching TRBD2. The J call may be in error: the DNA end matches TRBJ2-5 better. Germline values: CDR1 SGHRS, CDR2 YFSETQ. The CDR3 totals 13 residues. The CDR3 coding sequence is TGCGCCAGCAAAAACCCGGGGGGAGAGACCCAGTACTTC. It yields the protein CASKNPGGETQYF.

CDR3 bases: TGTGCCAGCAGTGGGGGTCTGAGGGGTGGCACAGATACGCAGTATTTT. Translating it yields CASSGGLRGGTDTQYF. This chain joins TRBV6-1 and TRBJ2-3, with D perhaps TRBD1 or TRBD2 (5 bases each). Germline loops: CDR1 MNHNS, CDR2 SASEGT. The V and J ends lost 4 bases and 1 base respectively, with 15 bases between them. This CDR3 is built from 16 residues.

There are a few counts of this clonotype. V is TRBV20-1 and J is TRBJ1-2; D is possibly TRBD1 (6 bases). V lost 0 bases to trimming and J lost 6 bases, with 11 bases between them. Germline V gives CDR1 DFQATT, CDR2 SNEGSKA (reference sequence). This CDR3 contains 13 residues. The CDR3 nucleotides read TGCAGTGCTAGAGATCTTCCAGGGGATGGCTACACCTTC. It is translated as CSARDLPGDGYTF.

The chain uses TRBV11-2 and TRBJ2-5; TRBD2 agrees at 9 bases. The J call is doubtful: the DNA matches TRBJ2-7 better. The CDR3 is 15 residues long. Germline CDR1 reads SGHAT; CDR2 reads FQNNGV. The chain's CDR3 is CASSPAGGLASEQYF. CDR3 sequence (DNA): TGTGCCAGCAGCCCCGCGGGGGGGCTGGCGTCCGAGCAGTACTTC.

V usage is TRBV4-3 and J usage is TRBJ1-2, with 8 bases aligning to TRBD1. V lost 5 bases, J lost 3 bases, and 8 bases stayed unmatched. Germline-derived CDR1 and CDR2 are LGHNA and YSLEER. This CDR3 is built from 15 residues. CDR3 region: CASSASPGQDYGYTF. The CDR3 nucleotides read TGCGCCAGCAGCGCAAGCCCGGGACAGGACTATGGCTACACCTTC.